This passage covers 24 T cell receptor beta chains from one sample sequenced in a study of T cells in Graves' hyperthyroidism and ophthalmopathy. TCR beta CDR3 regions were amplified from RNA. With the HTBI primer set, the TCR CDR3 went through a first round of RT-PCR. One entry per CDR3 protein results from TCRdb running MiXCR on the multiplex PCR reads. The sample includes about 340,000 distinct CDR3 sequences, 15% to 20% seen only once; the top ten take approximately 54%. The specimen was blood. These receptors came from a woman aged 45-65 years with Graves' hyperthyroidism.

This clonotype was seen at least ten times. The genes are TRBV30 and TRBJ2-1; D ambiguous. CDR3 size: 15 residues. Germline-derived CDR1 and CDR2 are GTSNPN and SVGIG (reference sequence). Trimming left V 0 bases short and J 1 base short, with 10 bases between. CDR3 protein: CAWSVKGWSYNEQFF. CDR3 nucleotides: TGTGCCTGGAGTGTAAAGGGATGGTCCTACAATGAGCAGTTCTTC.

Points on this clonotype: This sequence may be a read error, since a much larger clone differs from it by one base. The chain uses TRBV18 and TRBJ2-1; D gene unclear. This CDR3 region has 12 residues. Germline V gives CDR1 KGHSH, CDR2 LQKENI. Deletions cut 1 base from V and 12 bases from J, with 10 bases between. The CDR3 DNA follows: TGTGCCAGCTCACCACTGAACCCAGGGCAGTTCTTC. Translating gives CASSPLNPGQFF.

This clonotype was observed at least ten times. The chain carries TRBV6-1 and TRBJ1-1; D possibly corresponds to TRBD1 (6 bases). The CDR3 has 14 amino acids. Trimming removed 4 bases at V and 8 bases at J, with 17 bases between. Germline CDR1 and CDR2: MNHNS and SASEGT. CDR3 residues: CASSVSRDTQEAFF. CDR3 nucleotides: TGTGCCAGCAGTGTTTCCCGGGACACTCAGGAAGCTTTCTTT.

The CDR3 loop is CASSAQAFNEKLFF. Written as DNA, the CDR3 is TGTGCCAGCAGCGCACAGGCGTTTAATGAAAAACTGTTTTTT. V is TRBV7-2 and J is TRBJ1-4; possible D gene TRBD1, 5 bases. The CDR3 loop spans 14 amino acids. V lost 5 bases to trimming and J lost 4 bases, with 11 bases between them. Germline lookup yields CDR1 SGHTA and CDR2 FQGNSA.

This clonotype appeared a few times. The rearrangement uses TRBV6-1 and TRBJ2-2, with 8 nucleotides matching TRBD2. CDR3 length equals 16 residues. Germline assignment: CDR1 MNHNS and CDR2 SASEGT. Unmatched junction bases numbered 12, after V lost 6 bases and J lost 6 bases. In DNA, the CDR3 is TGTGCCAGCAGCCCACGGTCAAGCGGGAGAGCCGGGGAGCTGTTTTTT. Amino acid sequence: CASSPRSSGRAGELFF.

At least ten counts were recorded for this clonotype. This chain joins TRBV12-3 or TRBV12-4 and TRBJ2-2, with TRBD1 as a possible D gene (5 bases). Trimming took 10 bases from V and 6 from J, leaving 18 bases between them. There are 14 residues in the CDR3. CDR3 nucleotide sequence: TGTGCCATCAAAGACTCACTGGGGCCCGGGGAGCTGTTTTTT. Translation: CAIKDSLGPGELFF.

CDR3 nucleotides: TGTGCCAGTAGTCCGAGGCCGTGGGGCGTGAACACTGAAGCTTTCTTT. Amino acids: CASSPRPWGVNTEAFF. V gene TRBV19 combines with J gene TRBJ1-1; weak D call: TRBD1 (5 bases). Trimming left V 5 bases short and J 0 bases short, with 16 bases between. The CDR3 extends over 16 amino acids. The germline gives CDR1 LNHDA, CDR2 SQIVND (reference sequence).

This clonotype was seen a handful of times. The chain links TRBV7-9 to TRBJ2-1, with 9 bases fitting TRBD2. Trimming at V came to 4 bases and at J to 7 bases, leaving 11 bases not matched to a gene. Germline V gives CDR1 SEHNR, CDR2 FQNEAQ (reference sequence). The CDR3 has 16 residues. CDR3 sequence reads: CASSSPIAGVWNEQFF. DNA of the CDR3: TGTGCCAGCAGCTCCCCTATAGCGGGAGTTTGGAATGAGCAGTTCTTC.

Points on this clonotype: A clone one base away is much larger, so this may be a read error. This chain links TRBV6-5 with TRBJ2-7; 7 bases map to TRBD1. CDR3 size: 15 residues. The V gene's germline CDR1 is MNHEY and CDR2 SVGAGI. CDR3 in DNA: TGTGCCAGCAGTTACCGGACAGGTGGCTCCCACGAGCAGTACTTC. The encoded protein is CASSYRTGGSHEQYF.

A few counts support this clonotype. This chain uses TRBV10-3 with TRBJ2-2; D might be TRBD2 (6 bases). The CDR3 spans 14 residues. V was shortened by 7 bases and J by 2 bases, with 11 bases between the two germline ends. The germline V gene encodes CDR1 ENHRY and CDR2 SYGVKD. CDR3 amino acids: CAINAGQNTGELFF. Here the CDR3 DNA reads TGTGCCATCAACGCGGGGCAAAACACCGGGGAGCTGTTTTTT.

This clonotype has at least ten counts. V is TRBV2 and J is TRBJ2-5; weak D call: TRBD2 (5 bases). V gave up 3 bases and J gave up 1 base, with 12 bases separating them. Germline V CDR1 and CDR2: SNHLY, FYNNEI. This CDR3 has 15 amino acids. As DNA, the CDR3 is TGTGCCAGCAGTGACGACGCGGGCTTCCAAGAGACCCAGTACTTC. This codes for CASSDDAGFQETQYF.

At least ten counts were recorded for this clonotype. At one of its ends the junction is not consistent with the germline gene, which may arise from a read error. J is TRBJ2-5 and V is TRBV7-7, with D tentatively TRBD1 or TRBD2 (5 bases each). CDR3 length: 13 amino acids. Looked up from germline, CDR1 is SSHAT and CDR2 is FNYEAQ (reference sequence). This CDR3 reads CASSPLGVETQYF. The CDR3 DNA reads TGTGCTAGCAGCCCTCTGGGGGTCGAGACCCAGTACTTC.

On this clonotype itself: Being one base from a much bigger clone, this may be a read error. The J gene is TRBJ2-1, the V gene TRBV30, with TRBD2 matching 8 bases. There are 17 residues in the CDR3. Germline CDR1 and CDR2: GTSNPN and SVGIG (reference sequence). The CDR3 DNA reads as TGTGCCTGGAATTGGGGCCTAGCGGGTTCGTCCTACAATGAGCGGTTCTTC. This sequence encodes CAWNWGLAGSSYNERFF.

This clonotype was detected many times. V and J are TRBV6-1 and TRBJ1-1; 8 bases line up with TRBD1. CDR1 MNHNS and CDR2 SASEGT come from the germline V gene. The J segment lost 1 base and the V segment lost 6 bases, leaving 7 bases of the junction unmatched. The CDR3 sequence is 15 residues long. In DNA, the CDR3 is TGTGCCAGCAGAATGACCGGGACAGGGAACACTGAAGCTTTCTTT. Residues: CASRMTGTGNTEAFF.

This clonotype has just a few counts. The chain uses TRBV2 and TRBJ1-2; D uncertain. The CDR3 has 14 amino acids. CDR1 is SNHLY and CDR2 is FYNNEI in the germline V gene. V lost 7 bases, J lost 1 base, and 13 bases lay in between. The CDR3 here is CASIGPESNYGYTF. The CDR3 nucleotides read TGTGCCAGCATAGGGCCAGAAAGTAACTATGGCTACACCTTC. Looking up the rest from reference TRBV2 and TRBJ1-2 gives the full variable domain: EPEVTQTPSHQVTQMGQEVILRCVPISNHLYFYWYRQILGQKVEFLVSFYNNEISEKSEIFDDQFSVERPDGSNFTLKIRSTKLEDSAMYFCASIGPESNYGYTFGSGTRLTVV.

Comments on this clonotype: With a much larger clone just one base away, this may be a read error. The chain employs TRBV30 and TRBJ1-1; 7 bases are shared with TRBD1. Germline loops: CDR1 GTSNPN, CDR2 SVGIG (reference sequence). The CDR3 is 13 residues long. Trimming took 7 bases from V and 4 from J; bases not matched to a gene: 9. The CDR3 DNA follows: TGTGCCTCCAGCAGGGGGAGTGCCACTGAAGCTTTCTTT. It encodes CASSRGSATEAFF.

CDR3 region: CASSLAAGQGFYEQYF. DNA of the CDR3: TGTGCCAGCAGCTTAGCCGCGGGACAGGGGTTCTACGAGCAGTACTTC. V is TRBV11-2 and J is TRBJ2-7; TRBD1 agrees at 10 bases. This CDR3 region has 16 residues. Germline V gene sequence: CDR1 SGHAT, CDR2 FQNNGV. V lost 1 base, J lost 3 bases, and 6 bases stayed unmatched.

The table lists this clonotype with many counts. The V and J genes are TRBV11-1 and TRBJ2-5; D tentatively fits TRBD1 or TRBD2 (5 bases each). V lost 1 base and J lost 5, with 8 bases in between. The CDR3 sequence is 13 residues long. From germline, CDR1 is SGHAT and CDR2 FQDESV (reference sequence). CDR3 region: CASSLGGSETQYF. The CDR3 DNA sequence: TGTGCCAGCAGCTTAGGGGGGTCCGAGACCCAGTACTTC.

The CDR3 region is CSARRQGAIYF. CDR3 nucleotides: TGCAGTGCTCGACGACAGGGGGCCATATATTTT. This sequence joins TRBV20-1 and TRBJ1-3; 9 bases are shared with TRBD1. J lost 11 bases, V lost 5 bases, and 4 bases had no gene match. The CDR3 extends over 11 amino acids. Germline CDR1 is DFQATT and CDR2 is SNEGSKA (reference sequence).

This chain uses TRBV18 with TRBJ2-5, with D perhaps TRBD2 (6 bases). The germline CDR1 and CDR2 sequences are KGHSH and LQKENI. The CDR3 has 13 amino acids. Trimming pared 4 bases from V and 4 bases from J, leaving 10 bases between. The CDR3: CASSRGEGETQYF. The CDR3 DNA reads TGTGCCAGCTCACGGGGGGAAGGAGAGACCCAGTACTTC.

This clonotype came up a few times. V usage is TRBV6-5 and J usage is TRBJ1-1; D is possibly TRBD1 (6 bases). The CDR3 is made up of 13 amino acids. V lost 6 bases, J lost 3 bases, and 11 bases lay in between. The germline gives CDR1 MNHEY, CDR2 SVGAGI. The CDR3 is CASSQEGDTEAFF. The CDR3 bases are TGTGCCAGCAGCCAAGAGGGGGACACTGAAGCTTTCTTT.

This clonotype has more than one count but fewer than ten. The rearrangement uses TRBV20-1 and TRBJ2-2; 8 nucleotides align to TRBD2. The CDR3 contains 16 residues. Germline CDR1 reads DFQATT; CDR2 reads SNEGSKA (reference sequence). V dropped 6 bases and J dropped 0; count of bases not matched to a gene: 9. CDR3 in DNA: TGCAGTGCCCGAAAACTAGCGGACGCGAACACCGGGGAGCTGTTTTTT. Translated: CSARKLADANTGELFF.

The table lists this clonotype with many counts. The chain joins TRBV9 to TRBJ1-1; TRBD1 agrees at 8 bases. The junction had 1 base not matched to a gene; V was cut back by 1 base and J by 5 bases. This CDR3 is 13 amino acids long. CDR1 and CDR2 from the germline V gene are SGDLS and YYNGEE. The CDR3 nucleotides read TGTGCCAGCAGCGTAACAGGGGGTACTGAAGCTTTCTTT. This gives the protein CASSVTGGTEAFF.

The sample holds many counts of this clonotype. The J gene is TRBJ2-3, the V gene TRBV7-3; D is possibly TRBD2 (6 bases). Trimming left V 8 bases short and J 1 base short, with 13 bases between. Germline V gene data show CDR1 as SGHTA and CDR2 as FQGTGA. The CDR3 runs to 14 residues. The CDR3: CASSPSGGTDTQYF. The CDR3 DNA follows: TGTGCCAGCTCACCATCGGGGGGCACAGATACGCAGTATTTT. Variable domain in full (rest from reference TRBV7-3 and TRBJ2-3): GAGVSQTPSNKVTEKGKYVELRCDPISGHTALYWYRQSLGQGPEFLIYFQGTGAADDSGLPNDRFFAVRPEGSVSTLKIQRTERGDSAVYLCASSPSGGTDTQYFGPGTRLTVL.